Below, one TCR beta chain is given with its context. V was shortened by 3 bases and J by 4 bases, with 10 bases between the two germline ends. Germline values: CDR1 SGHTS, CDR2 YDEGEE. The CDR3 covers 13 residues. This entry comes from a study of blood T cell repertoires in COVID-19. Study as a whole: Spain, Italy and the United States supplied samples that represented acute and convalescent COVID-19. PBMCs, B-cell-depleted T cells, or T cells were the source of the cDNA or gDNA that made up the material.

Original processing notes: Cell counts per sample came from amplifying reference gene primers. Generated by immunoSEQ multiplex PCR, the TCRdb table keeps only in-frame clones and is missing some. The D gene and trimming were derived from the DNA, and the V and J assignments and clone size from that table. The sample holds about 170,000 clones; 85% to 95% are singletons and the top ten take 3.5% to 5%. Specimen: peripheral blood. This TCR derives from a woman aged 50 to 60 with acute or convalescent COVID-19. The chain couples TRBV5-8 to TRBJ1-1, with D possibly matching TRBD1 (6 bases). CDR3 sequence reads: CASSSQGFTEAFF. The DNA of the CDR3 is TGTGCCAGCAGCTCCCAGGGGTTCACTGAAGCTTTCTTT.